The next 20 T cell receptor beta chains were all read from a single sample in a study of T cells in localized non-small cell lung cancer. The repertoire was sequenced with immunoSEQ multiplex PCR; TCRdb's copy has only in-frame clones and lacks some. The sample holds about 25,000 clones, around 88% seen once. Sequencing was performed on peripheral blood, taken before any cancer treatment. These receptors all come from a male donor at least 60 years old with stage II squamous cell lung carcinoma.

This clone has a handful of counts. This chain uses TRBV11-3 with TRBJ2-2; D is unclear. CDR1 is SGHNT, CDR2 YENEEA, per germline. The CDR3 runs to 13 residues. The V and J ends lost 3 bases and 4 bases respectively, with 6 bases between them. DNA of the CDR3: TGTGCCAGCAGCTTTCGGGCCACCGGGGAGCTGTTTTTT. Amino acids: CASSFRATGELFF.

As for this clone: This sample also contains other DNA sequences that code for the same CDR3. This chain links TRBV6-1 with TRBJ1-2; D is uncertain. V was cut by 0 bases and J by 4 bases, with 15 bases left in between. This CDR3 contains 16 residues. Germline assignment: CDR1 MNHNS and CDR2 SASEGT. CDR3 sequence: CASSEARAESGYGYTF. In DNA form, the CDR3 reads TGTGCCAGCAGTGAAGCGCGAGCGGAGTCAGGCTATGGCTACACCTTC.

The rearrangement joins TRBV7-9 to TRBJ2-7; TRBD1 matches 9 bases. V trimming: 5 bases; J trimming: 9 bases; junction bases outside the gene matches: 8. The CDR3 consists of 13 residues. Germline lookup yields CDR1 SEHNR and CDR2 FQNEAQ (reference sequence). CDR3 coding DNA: TGTGCCAGCAGCCTAGGACAGGGGACTTGGCAGTACTTC. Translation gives CASSLGQGTWQYF.

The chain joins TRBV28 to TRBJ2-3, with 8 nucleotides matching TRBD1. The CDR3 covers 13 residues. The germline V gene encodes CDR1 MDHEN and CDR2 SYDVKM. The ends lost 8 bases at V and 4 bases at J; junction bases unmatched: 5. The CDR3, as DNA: TGTGCCAGCGTTACACAGGGGGCAGATACGCAGTATTTT. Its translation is CASVTQGADTQYF.

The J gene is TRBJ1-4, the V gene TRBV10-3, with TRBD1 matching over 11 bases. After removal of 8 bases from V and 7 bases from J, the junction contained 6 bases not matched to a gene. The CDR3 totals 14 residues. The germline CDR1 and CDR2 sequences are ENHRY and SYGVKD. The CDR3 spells CAISEGTGGEKLFF. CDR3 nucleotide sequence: TGTGCCATCTCAGAGGGGACAGGGGGTGAAAAACTGTTTTTT.

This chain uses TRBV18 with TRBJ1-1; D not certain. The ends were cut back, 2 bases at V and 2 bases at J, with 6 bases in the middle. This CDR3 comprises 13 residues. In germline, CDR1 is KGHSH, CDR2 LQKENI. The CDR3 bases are TGTGCCAGCTCACCAACGGGAAACACTGAAGCTTTCTTT. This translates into CASSPTGNTEAFF.

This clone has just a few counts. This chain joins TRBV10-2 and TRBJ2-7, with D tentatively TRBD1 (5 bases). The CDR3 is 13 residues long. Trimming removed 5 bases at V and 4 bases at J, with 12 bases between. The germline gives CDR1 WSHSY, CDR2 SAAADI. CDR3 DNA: TGCGCCAGCAGTCGCCGACAGCAATACGAGCAGTACTTC. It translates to CASSRRQQYEQYF.

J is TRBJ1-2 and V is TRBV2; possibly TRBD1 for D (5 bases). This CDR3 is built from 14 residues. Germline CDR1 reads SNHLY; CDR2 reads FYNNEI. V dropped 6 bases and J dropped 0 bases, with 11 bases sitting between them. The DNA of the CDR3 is TGTGCCAGCAGAGCAGACAGCACTAACTATGGCTACACCTTC. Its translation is CASRADSTNYGYTF. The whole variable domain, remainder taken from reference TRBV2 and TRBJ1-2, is EPEVTQTPSHQVTQMGQEVILRCVPISNHLYFYWYRQILGQKVEFLVSFYNNEISEKSEIFDDQFSVERPDGSNFTLKIRSTKLEDSAMYFCASRADSTNYGYTFGSGTRLTVV.

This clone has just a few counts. This CDR3 reads CASSSGRQGYEQYF. The CDR3 bases are TGTGCCAGCAGCTCCGGACGGCAGGGCTACGAGCAGTACTTC. The rearrangement uses TRBV11-3 and TRBJ2-7; D might be TRBD1 (5 bases). Germline V gives CDR1 SGHNT, CDR2 YENEEA. The CDR3 extends over 14 amino acids. The V and J ends lost 4 bases and 3 bases respectively, with 13 bases between them.

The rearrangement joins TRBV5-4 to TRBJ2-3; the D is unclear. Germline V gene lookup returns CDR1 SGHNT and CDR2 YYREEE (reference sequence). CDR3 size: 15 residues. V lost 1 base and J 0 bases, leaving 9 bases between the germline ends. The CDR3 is CASSLRSRSTDTQYF. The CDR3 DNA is TGTGCCAGCAGCTTGAGGTCGAGAAGCACAGATACGCAGTATTTT.

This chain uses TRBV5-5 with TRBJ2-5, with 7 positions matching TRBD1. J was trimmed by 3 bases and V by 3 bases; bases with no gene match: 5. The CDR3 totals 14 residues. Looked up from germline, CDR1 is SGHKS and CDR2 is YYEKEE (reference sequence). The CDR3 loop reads CASSSTGTEETQYF. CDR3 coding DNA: TGTGCCAGCAGCTCGACCGGGACAGAAGAGACCCAGTACTTC.

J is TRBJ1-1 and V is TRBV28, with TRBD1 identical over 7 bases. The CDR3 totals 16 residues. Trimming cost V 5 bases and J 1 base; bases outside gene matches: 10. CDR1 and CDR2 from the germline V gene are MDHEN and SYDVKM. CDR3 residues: CASSRGGWKGNTEAFF. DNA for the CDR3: TGTGCCAGCAGTCGAGGGGGCTGGAAGGGGAACACTGAAGCTTTCTTT.

CDR3 protein: CASSPPSGGYGYTF. The CDR3 nucleotides read TGTGCCAGCTCACCCCCAAGTGGGGGGTATGGCTACACCTTC. The chain employs TRBV18 and TRBJ1-2, with D possibly matching TRBD1 (5 bases). Germline V gives CDR1 KGHSH, CDR2 LQKENI. The V and J ends lost 3 bases and 5 bases respectively, with 13 bases between them. The CDR3 covers 14 residues.

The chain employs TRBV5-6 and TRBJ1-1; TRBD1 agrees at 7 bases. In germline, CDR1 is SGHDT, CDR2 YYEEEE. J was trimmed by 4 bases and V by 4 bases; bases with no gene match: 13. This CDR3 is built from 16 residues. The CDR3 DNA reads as TGTGCCAGCAGCCCCAGGACAGTTTACAGGGGCACTGAAGCTTTCTTT. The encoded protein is CASSPRTVYRGTEAFF.

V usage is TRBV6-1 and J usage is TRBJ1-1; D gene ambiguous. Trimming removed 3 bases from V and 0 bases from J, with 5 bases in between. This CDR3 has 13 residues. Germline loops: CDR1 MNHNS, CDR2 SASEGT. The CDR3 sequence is CASSESVNTEAFF. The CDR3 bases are TGTGCCAGCAGTGAGTCAGTGAACACTGAAGCTTTCTTT.

Written as DNA, the CDR3 is TGTGCCAGTAGTAAAATCCGAGGGCAGGGGACCACTGAAGCTTTCTTT. Encoded protein: CASSKIRGQGTTEAFF. The chain is built from TRBV19 and TRBJ1-1, with a tentative D call TRBD1 (6 bases). This CDR3 is built from 16 residues. Deletions cut 4 bases from V and 4 bases from J, with 19 bases between. CDR1 is LNHDA, CDR2 SQIVND, per germline (reference sequence).

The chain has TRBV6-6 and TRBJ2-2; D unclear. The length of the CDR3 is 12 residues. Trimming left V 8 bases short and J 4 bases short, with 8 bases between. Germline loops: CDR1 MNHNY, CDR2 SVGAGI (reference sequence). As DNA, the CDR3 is TGTGCCAGCCGTCGTAGCACCGGGGAGCTGTTTTTT. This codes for CASRRSTGELFF.

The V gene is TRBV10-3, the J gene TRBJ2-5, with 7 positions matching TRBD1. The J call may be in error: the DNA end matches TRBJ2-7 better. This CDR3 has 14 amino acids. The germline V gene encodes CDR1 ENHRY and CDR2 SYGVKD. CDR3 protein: CAISGQGSSYEQYF. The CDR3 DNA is TGTGCCATCAGTGGACAGGGTAGCTCCTACGAGCAGTACTTC.

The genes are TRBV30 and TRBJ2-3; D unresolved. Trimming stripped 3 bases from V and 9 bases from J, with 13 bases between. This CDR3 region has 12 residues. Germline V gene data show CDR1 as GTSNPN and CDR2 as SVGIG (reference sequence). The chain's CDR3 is CAWRGSGPTQYF. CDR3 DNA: TGTGCCTGGAGAGGGTCCGGACCGACGCAGTATTTT.

CDR3 nucleotide sequence: TGTGCCAGCAGCCGGGCGGAGACAGATACGCAGTATTTT. It codes for CASSRAETDTQYF. This sequence joins TRBV7-2 and TRBJ2-3; D uncertain. V shed 5 bases and J shed 3 bases, with 9 bases lying between them. The V gene's germline CDR1 is SGHTA and CDR2 FQGNSA. The length of the CDR3 is 13 residues.